This T cell receptor beta chain is from a study of blood T cell repertoires in COVID-19 (dated by TCRdb to 2020 to 2022). About the full investigation: Collaborator samples came from the United States, Italy and Spain and covered acute and convalescent phases of COVID-19. Where available, HLA class I and class II types were taken from metadata supplied by the sample provider and were not determined by assay-based typing. A de-identified subject ID, COVID-19 status, age in years and sex were almost always included in the sample metadata. Deeply sampled blood TCRbeta repertoires from subjects exposed to, actively infected with, or recovered from COVID-19 were included in the dataset. The material from the prospective study consisted of cDNA or gDNA derived from T cells, B-cell-depleted T cells, or PBMCs. The repertoires were released in a freely available public database meant as a resource for research on the immune response to SARS-CoV-2. The samples were drawn from two sources: the first 160 participants of the ongoing ImmuneRACE study, and 1,254 subjects contributed by 6 global collaborators.

TCRbeta CDR3 regions were amplified from genomic DNA by means of the immunoSEQ Assay, a bias-controlled multiplex PCR. The paper's processing steps were these. Nucleated cell counts per sample were estimated from amplification of reference gene primers within the assay. Sequence reads were collapsed and filtered to measure the absolute abundance of every unique TCRbeta CDR3 rearrangement. For each sample, productive Simpson clonality was calculated as the square root of Simpson's diversity index over productive rearrangements. This is the immuneACCESS table as TCRdb keeps it, with only in-frame sequences that have V and J called. A part of the clones is gone; compared with another copy, unresolved V genes explain less than half, and the rest is unexplained. The V and J calls and clone size are taken from that table; D and trimming were inferred from the DNA. This sample comprises 250,000 or so clones, around 90% of them detected only once. Of the sample, 11% falls within the top ten clones.

Study-wide findings and limitations: The quantity of clinical and demographic metadata differed by source and by participant and was supplied without curation.

Enrolling through a virtual design, the prospective study's participants ranged in age from roughly 18 to 95 years and lived across 24 United States geographic areas. To assign participants to cohorts, the prospective study relied on clinical history that participants themselves reported in a screening survey and a study questionnaire. Recovered participants in ImmuneRACE Cohort 3 were defined by two consecutive negative NP/OP PCR tests, clearance by a healthcare professional, or resolution of symptoms. In the prospective study, whole blood, serum and a nasopharyngeal or oropharyngeal swab were collected from each participant by mobile phlebotomists. Prospective study participants could optionally give additional blood draws and questionnaires over an approximately 2-month period. Before DNA extraction, blood samples from the prospective study were shipped at room temperature or frozen. CDR1 GTSNPN and CDR2 SVGIG are derived from the germline V gene (reference sequence). The CDR3 holds 13 amino acids from the cysteine to the phenylalanine. The only DNA kept is the CDR3, 39 bases in frame from the first base. The V end loses 0 bases and the J end loses 8 bases, and a stretch of 13 bases separates them.

This clone has only one observation. Its antigen target is currently unknown. Base qualities were left out, and no much larger clone turns up one base away. The material sequenced was PBMCs or T cells enriched from blood (not recorded which). The chain joins TRBV30 to TRBJ1-2; no confident D gene assignment can be made. This receptor was identified in a man aged 30-40 years who had recovered from COVID-19. In nucleotides, the sequence is TGTGCCTGGAGTGTATTGTCGGCGGGGGGCTACACCTTC. Its product reads: CAWSVLSAGGYTF.